These 19 T cell receptor beta chains were sequenced from one sample in a study of identical twins. TCRdb recomputed calls from the 5' RACE reads with MiXCR, one row per CDR3 protein. The sample carries hundreds of thousands of distinct CDR3 sequences, 8.6% recorded once. These data were also filed under a second study, of yellow fever vaccine responses in identical twins.

The sequenced sample was PBMCs. These receptors were obtained from a woman in her late teens or twenties in good health.

This clonotype occurred a few times. This chain connects TRBV6-5 to TRBJ1-2; D may be TRBD1 (6 bases). The CDR3 length is 14 residues. Trimming cost V 2 bases and J 6 bases, with 13 bases left between them. Germline CDR1 and CDR2: MNHEY and SVGAGI. This CDR3 reads CASSYQPQGNGYTF. The CDR3 bases are TGTGCCAGCAGTTACCAGCCACAGGGTAATGGCTACACCTTC.

CDR3 amino acids: CASSPDIPVRYGYTF. The CDR3 nucleotides read TGCGCCAGCAGTCCGGACATACCCGTTCGGTATGGCTACACCTTC. The gene calls are TRBV5-1 and TRBJ1-2; a possible D gene is TRBD1 (5 bases). This CDR3 comprises 15 residues. Germline CDR1 is SGHRS and CDR2 is YFSETQ. The V and J ends lost 5 bases and 5 bases respectively, with 19 bases between them. Looking up the rest from reference TRBV5-1 and TRBJ1-2 gives the full variable domain: KAGVTQTPRYLIKTRGQQVTLSCSPISGHRSVSWYQQTPGQGLQFLFEYFSETQRNKGNFPGRFSGRQFSNSRSEMNVSTLELGDSALYLCASSPDIPVRYGYTFGSGTRLTVV.

The table lists this clonotype with many counts. The chain combines TRBV4-2 with TRBJ2-4; unclear D gene. From germline, CDR1 is LGHNA and CDR2 YNFKEQ. This CDR3 is built from 13 residues. The V and J ends lost 4 bases and 8 bases respectively, with 12 bases between them. CDR3 amino acids: CASSRGADDIQYF. The CDR3, as DNA: TGTGCCAGCAGCCGGGGTGCGGATGACATTCAGTACTTC.

A few counts support this clonotype. The chain recombines TRBV20-1 with TRBJ1-6, with 9 bases fitting TRBD1. The CDR3 runs 14 residues. The trim removed 3 bases at V and 6 bases at J, leaving 3 bases unmatched. Germline V gene data show CDR1 as DFQATT and CDR2 as SNEGSKA (reference sequence). CDR3 sequence reads: CSARKDRGNSPLHF. In nucleotides, the CDR3 is TGCAGTGCTAGGAAGGACAGGGGTAATTCACCCCTCCACTTT.

The chain uses TRBV6-5 and TRBJ2-1; 7 bases map to TRBD2. The CDR3 has 16 residues. Germline V gives CDR1 MNHEY, CDR2 SVGAGI. Unmatched junction bases numbered 9, after V lost 0 bases and J lost 7 bases. The CDR3 region has the DNA TGTGCCAGCAGTTACTCGATTATTCTAGCGGTGAATGAGCAGTTCTTC. Translation gives CASSYSIILAVNEQFF.

The genes are TRBV15 and TRBJ2-3; 8 bases line up with TRBD2. CDR3 size: 15 residues. Trimming removed 1 base from V and 4 bases from J; junction bases left unmatched: 4. Germline V CDR1 and CDR2: LNHNV, YYDKDF (reference sequence). In nucleotides, the CDR3 is TGTGCCACCAGCAGAGGCAGCGGGAGCGCAGATACGCAGTATTTT. Encoded protein: CATSRGSGSADTQYF. Combining the CDR3 with reference TRBV15 and TRBJ2-3 gives the whole variable domain DAMVIQNPRYQVTQFGKPVTLSCSQTLNHNVMYWYQQKSSQAPKLLFHYYDKDFNNEADTPDNFQSRRPNTSFCFLDIRSPGLGDTAMYLCATSRGSGSADTQYFGPGTRLTVL.

This clonotype came up a few times. V gene TRBV20-1 combines with J gene TRBJ2-1, with TRBD2 identical over 7 bases. J was trimmed by 0 bases and V by 1 base; bases with no gene match: 0. The CDR3 is made up of 14 amino acids. Germline CDR1 reads DFQATT; CDR2 reads SNEGSKA (reference sequence). In DNA, the CDR3 is TGCAGTGCTAGAGGCGGGAGCTCCTACAATGAGCAGTTCTTC. It translates to CSARGGSSYNEQFF.

This clonotype has just a few counts. The J gene is TRBJ2-5, the V gene TRBV20-1, with D tentatively TRBD2 (6 bases). Germline assignment: CDR1 DFQATT and CDR2 SNEGSKA (reference sequence). Between the trimmed V and J ends, which lost 1 base and 2 bases, there was a span of 8 bases. The CDR3 consists of 13 residues. The chain's CDR3 is CSARVSGQETQYF. Here the CDR3 DNA reads TGCAGTGCTAGAGTTAGCGGACAAGAGACCCAGTACTTC.

This clonotype has only a few counts. J is TRBJ2-1 and V is TRBV11-1; D is perhaps TRBD1 (6 bases). The V end was cut by 4 bases, the J end by 8 bases, with 15 bases between. The CDR3 spans 14 residues. Looked up from germline, CDR1 is SGHAT and CDR2 is FQDESV (reference sequence). This CDR3 is CASSSWQAGDEQFF. The DNA of the CDR3 is TGTGCCAGCAGCTCTTGGCAAGCAGGGGATGAGCAGTTCTTC.

V usage is TRBV7-2 and J usage is TRBJ2-5; 8 bases align to TRBD2. CDR3 length: 17 amino acids. The germline V gene encodes CDR1 SGHTA and CDR2 FQGNSA. V dropped 2 bases and J dropped 5; count of bases not matched to a gene: 13. The CDR3 protein is CASSLYGQAGVGETQYF. CDR3 bases: TGTGCCAGCAGCTTATACGGACAAGCGGGAGTCGGGGAGACCCAGTACTTC. Drawing the rest from reference TRBV7-2 and TRBJ2-5, the complete variable domain is GAGVSQSPSNKVTEKGKDVELRCDPISGHTALYWYRQSLGQGLEFLIYFQGNSAPDKSGLPSDRFSAERTGGSVSTLTIQRTQQEDSAVYLCASSLYGQAGVGETQYFGPGTRLLVL.

This clonotype was counted at least ten times. CDR3 sequence reads: CASSQQADTQYF. The DNA of the CDR3 is TGTGCCAGCAGCCAACAAGCAGATACGCAGTATTTT. The J gene is TRBJ2-3, the V gene TRBV4-2; D unresolved. The CDR3 covers 12 residues. V was trimmed by 2 bases and J by 4 bases, leaving 4 bases between them. The germline V gene encodes CDR1 LGHNA and CDR2 YNFKEQ.

This clonotype was observed a few times. CDR3 protein: CAIRTGQGGPDTQYF. DNA of the CDR3: TGTGCCATCAGGACTGGACAGGGTGGCCCAGATACGCAGTATTTT. The V gene is TRBV10-3, the J gene TRBJ2-3; TRBD1 agrees at 8 bases. The J segment lost 4 bases and the V segment lost 6 bases, leaving 9 bases of the junction unmatched. Germline V lookup: CDR1 ENHRY, CDR2 SYGVKD. The CDR3 length is 15 residues.

This clonotype came up many times. This sequence joins TRBV5-1 and TRBJ2-2, with TRBD2 as a possible D gene (5 bases). The germline V and J ends were trimmed by 2 bases and 3 bases, with 8 bases remaining between them. This CDR3 has 14 residues. Germline V lookup: CDR1 SGHRS, CDR2 YFSETQ. This chain's CDR3 is CASSFSGDTGELFF. The CDR3 coding sequence is TGCGCCAGCAGCTTTTCCGGGGACACCGGGGAGCTGTTTTTT.

This rearrangement joins TRBV20-1 to TRBJ2-7; TRBD2 agrees at 14 bases. This CDR3 is built from 14 residues. CDR1 DFQATT and CDR2 SNEGSKA come from the germline V gene (reference sequence). Trimming cost V 3 bases and J 7 bases; bases outside gene matches: 5. The CDR3 protein is CSARTSGGAREQYF. In DNA, the CDR3 is TGCAGTGCTAGGACTAGCGGGGGGGCGCGGGAGCAGTACTTC.

This clonotype appeared a few times. One end of the junction does not line up with germline, which may come from a read error. The chain links TRBV6-5 to TRBJ2-7; perhaps TRBD2 as D (6 bases). The CDR3 consists of 14 residues. The germline gives CDR1 MNHEY, CDR2 SVGAGI. The CDR3 region has the DNA TGTGCCAGCAGTGACTCCGGGACTTCCCTGGAGCAGTACTTC. Its protein is CASSDSGTSLEQYF.

This clonotype has more than one count but fewer than ten. The V gene is TRBV5-4, the J gene TRBJ1-2, with 9 bases that match TRBD1. CDR3 length: 15 residues. Germline V gene sequence: CDR1 SGHNT, CDR2 YYREEE (reference sequence). Trimming cost V 3 bases and J 4 bases; bases outside gene matches: 7. The CDR3 loop is CASSSRDRDFYGYTF. The DNA of the CDR3 is TGTGCCAGCAGCTCTCGGGACAGGGATTTCTATGGCTACACCTTC.

This clonotype was recorded at least ten times. This chain uses TRBV15 with TRBJ2-5; 11 nucleotides line up with TRBD2. This CDR3 region has 17 residues. V shed 2 bases and J 0 bases; nucleotides not matched to a gene: 5. The germline CDR1 and CDR2 sequences are LNHNV and YYDKDF (reference sequence). The CDR3 DNA is TGTGCCACCAGCAGACTAGCGGGAGGAACCTACCAAGAGACCCAGTACTTC. Encoded protein: CATSRLAGGTYQETQYF.

This clonotype was counted a few times. This rearrangement joins TRBV5-4 to TRBJ2-6; 11 positions agree with TRBD2. The CDR3 totals 16 residues. CDR1 is SGHNT and CDR2 is YYREEE in the germline V gene (reference sequence). Trimming removed 5 bases from V and 0 bases from J; junction bases left unmatched: 1. The CDR3 region has the DNA TGTGCCAGCAGACTAGCGGGAGCCTCTGGGGCCAACGTCCTGACTTTC. Translation gives CASRLAGASGANVLTF. The whole variable domain, filled in from reference TRBV5-4 and TRBJ2-6, reads ETGVTQSPTHLIKTRGQQVTLRCSSQSGHNTVSWYQQALGQGPQFIFQYYREEENGRGNFPPRFSGLQFPNYSSELNVNALELDDSALYLCASRLAGASGANVLTFGAGSRLTVL.

This clonotype was detected only a few times. J is TRBJ1-3 and V is TRBV3-1, with D possibly being TRBD1 (6 bases). Germline V gene lookup returns CDR1 LGHDT and CDR2 YNNKEL (reference sequence). The germline V and J ends were trimmed by 0 bases and 0 bases, with 9 bases remaining between them. This CDR3 has 16 residues. The CDR3 reads CASSQDPTGSGNTIYF. DNA for the CDR3: TGTGCCAGCAGCCAAGACCCGACAGGCTCTGGAAACACCATATATTTT. The full variable domain, rest sourced from reference TRBV3-1 and TRBJ1-3, is DTAVSQTPKYLVTQMGNDKSIKCEQNLGHDTMYWYKQDSKKFLKIMFSYNNKELIINETVPNRFSPKSPDKAHLNLHINSLELGDSAVYFCASSQDPTGSGNTIYFGEGSWLTVV.